This record covers a single T cell receptor (beta chain). This CDR3 has 16 residues. V was cut by 0 bases and J by 5 bases, with 17 bases left in between. The germline V gene encodes CDR1 SGHRS and CDR2 YFSETQ. Recruits, aged about 18 to 95 years, lived in 24 US areas. Within 2 weeks before study entry, exposed participants met a COVID-19 case. This entry comes from a study of blood T cell repertoires in COVID-19. Looking at the study overall: COVID-19 samples, acute and convalescent, were from the United States, Italy and Spain.

In the original analysis: Reference gene primer amplification yielded estimated nucleated cell counts. Assay: immunoSEQ multiplex PCR; the TCRdb copy retains only in-frame clones and omits some. V, J and clone size are taken as reported in that table, and D and trimming were inferred from the DNA itself. The sample records about 310,000 clones, 85% being singletons. This TCR was sampled from a woman in her thirties who had been exposed to COVID-19. The specimen was PBMCs or T cells enriched from blood (not recorded which). The chain couples TRBV5-1 to TRBJ1-2, with D unresolved. CDR3 sequence: CASSLAPVTTIYGYTF. CDR3 nucleotides: TGCGCCAGCAGCTTGGCTCCCGTCACAACAATTTATGGCTACACCTTC. The complete variable domain, with remaining parts taken from reference TRBV5-1 and TRBJ1-2, reads KAGVTQTPRYLIKTRGQQVTLSCSPISGHRSVSWYQQTPGQGLQFLFEYFSETQRNKGNFPGRFSGRQFSNSRSEMNVSTLELGDSALYLCASSLAPVTTIYGYTFGSGTRLTVV.